This T cell receptor (beta chain) comes out of a study of T cell repertoires in cytomegalovirus infection. Study-level background: Used in the study were CMV epitopes, some recently identified and HLA-C-restricted, others well-studied and HLA-B-restricted. Matching HLA type and CMV infection were both indicated by public TCR beta signatures.

To note about this clonotype: Its antigen is unknown.

TCRdb ran MiXCR on the reads and lists one entry per CDR3 protein. The sample contains 700,000 to 850,000 distinct CDR3 sequences, over 25% of which appear only once. Study-level results: Ex vivo responses were dominated by HLA-C-restricted CMV-specific TCR beta clonotypes. Pooled public TCR beta family frequency picked out CMV carriers with the relevant HLA.

This clonotype originated in a human donor in good health (CMV status not recorded). Some clones in this sample may be carry-over from other donors' samples. Material: cultured CD8+ T cells from PBMCs, obtained from culture after CMV antigen stimulation.

CDR3 nucleotide sequence: TGCGCCAGCAGCTTGGGACAGGGATATAATGAGAGGCTGTTTTTT. Residues: CASSLGQGYNERLFF. The gene calls are TRBV5-1 and TRBJ1-4; TRBD1 matches 7 bases. The CDR3 is 15 residues long. Per the germline V gene, CDR1 is SGHRS and CDR2 is YFSETQ. The J segment lost 14 bases and the V segment lost 0 bases, leaving 13 bases of the junction unmatched.